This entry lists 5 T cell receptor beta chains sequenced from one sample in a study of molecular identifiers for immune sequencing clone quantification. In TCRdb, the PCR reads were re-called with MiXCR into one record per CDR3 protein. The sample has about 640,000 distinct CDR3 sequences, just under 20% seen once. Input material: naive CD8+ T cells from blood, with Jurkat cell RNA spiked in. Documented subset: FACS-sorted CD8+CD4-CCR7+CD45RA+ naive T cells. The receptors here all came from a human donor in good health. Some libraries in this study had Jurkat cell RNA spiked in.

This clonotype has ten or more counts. The CDR3 is CASSLAINTNSPLHF. The DNA for the CDR3 is TGTGCCAGCAGTTTGGCGATAAACACTAATTCACCCCTCCACTTT. The gene calls are TRBV12-3 or TRBV12-4 and TRBJ1-6, with no clear D. This CDR3 is built from 15 residues. Trimming shortened V by 3 bases and J by 6 bases, and 12 bases separated the two germline ends.

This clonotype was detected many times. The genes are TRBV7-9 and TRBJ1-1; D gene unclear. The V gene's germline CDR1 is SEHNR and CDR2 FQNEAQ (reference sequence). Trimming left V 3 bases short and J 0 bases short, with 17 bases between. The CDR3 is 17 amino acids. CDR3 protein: CASSFPEGATLNTEAFF. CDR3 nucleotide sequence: TGTGCCAGCAGCTTCCCCGAAGGCGCCACCTTGAACACTGAAGCTTTCTTT.

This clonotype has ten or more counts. The chain's CDR3 is CASSDLTYQETQYF. CDR3 DNA sequence: TGTGCCAGCAGCGACCTGACGTACCAAGAGACCCAGTACTTC. The J gene is TRBJ2-5, the V gene TRBV6-1; the D is unclear. The CDR3 is 14 residues long. The V gene's germline CDR1 is MNHNS and CDR2 SASEGT. With 6 bases removed from V and 0 bases from J, the gap between germline ends came to 11 bases.

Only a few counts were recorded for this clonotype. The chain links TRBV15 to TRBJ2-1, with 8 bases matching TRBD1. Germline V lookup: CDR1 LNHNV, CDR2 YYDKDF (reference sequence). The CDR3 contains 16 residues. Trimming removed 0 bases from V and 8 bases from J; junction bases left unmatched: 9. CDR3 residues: CATSRDQPGGFDEQFF. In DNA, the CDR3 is TGTGCCACCAGCAGAGATCAACCAGGGGGCTTCGATGAGCAGTTCTTC. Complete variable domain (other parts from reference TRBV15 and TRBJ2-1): DAMVIQNPRYQVTQFGKPVTLSCSQTLNHNVMYWYQQKSSQAPKLLFHYYDKDFNNEADTPDNFQSRRPNTSFCFLDIRSPGLGDTAMYLCATSRDQPGGFDEQFFGPGTRLTVL.

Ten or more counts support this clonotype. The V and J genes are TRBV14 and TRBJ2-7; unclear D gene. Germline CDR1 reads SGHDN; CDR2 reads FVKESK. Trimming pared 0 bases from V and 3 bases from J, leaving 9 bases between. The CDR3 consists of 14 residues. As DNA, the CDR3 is TGTGCCAGCAGCCAAGATCCCAGAGGCTACGAGCAGTACTTC. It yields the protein CASSQDPRGYEQYF. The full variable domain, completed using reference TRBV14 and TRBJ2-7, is EAGVTQFPSHSVIEKGQTVTLRCDPISGHDNLYWYRRVMGKEIKFLLHFVKESKQDESGMPNNRFLAERTGGTYSTLKVQPAELEDSGVYFCASSQDPRGYEQYFGPGTRLTVT.